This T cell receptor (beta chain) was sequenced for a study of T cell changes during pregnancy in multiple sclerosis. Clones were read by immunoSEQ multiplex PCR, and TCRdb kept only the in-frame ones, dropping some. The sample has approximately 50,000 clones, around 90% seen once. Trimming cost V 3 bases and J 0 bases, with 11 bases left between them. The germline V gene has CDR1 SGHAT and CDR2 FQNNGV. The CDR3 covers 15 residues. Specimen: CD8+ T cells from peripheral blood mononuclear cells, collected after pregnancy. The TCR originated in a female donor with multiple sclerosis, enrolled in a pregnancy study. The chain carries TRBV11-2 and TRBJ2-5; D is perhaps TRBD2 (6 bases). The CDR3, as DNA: TGTGCCAGCAGCTTCCAACGGGGGTACCAAGAGACCCAGTACTTC. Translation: CASSFQRGYQETQYF.